A selection of T cell receptor beta chains follows, all from one sample in a study of cytomegalovirus exposure and HLA in healthy donors. Here immunoSEQ multiplex PCR was the method, and the copy in TCRdb shows in-frame clones only, minus some. The sample has some 99,000 clones, about 90% seen once. Sequenced material: PBMCs. These receptors were taken from a woman between 18 and 29 years old in good health and CMV-seronegative. Each CDR3 is given with its conserved first and last residue. D genes are given only for firm matches. The size of a clone is reported for some rows only, either as once, few or many, or as a class for expanded clones.

j_call | clone_size | v_call | d_call | cdr3_nt | cdr3_aa
TRBJ2-7 | . | TRBV5-1 | TRBD1 | TGCGCCAGCAGCCTAGGGACAGGGGGCTTCGAGCAGTACTTC | CASSLGTGGFEQYF
TRBJ1-1 | . | TRBV9 | . | TGTGCCAGCAGCGTAGCTATGAACACTGAAGCTTTCTTT | CASSVAMNTEAFF
TRBJ2-2 | . | TRBV5-6 | TRBD1 | TGTGCCAGCAGGTTACAGGGGGCGTACACCGGGGAGCTGTTTTTT | CASRLQGAYTGELFF
TRBJ1-3 | . | TRBV28 | TRBD1 | TGTGCCAGCAGTTCCTCGGGACAGGGAAACACCATATATTTT | CASSSSGQGNTIYF
TRBJ2-2 | . | TRBV28 | . | TGTGCCAGCAGAATCCCAAGCTCTGCTACCGGGGAGCTGTTTTTT | CASRIPSSATGELFF
TRBJ2-3 | . | TRBV30 | TRBD2 | TGTGCCTGGGGGGAAGGGACTAGCCTGGGAGATACGCAGTATTTT | CAWGEGTSLGDTQYF
TRBJ2-7 | once | TRBV28 | TRBD1 | TGTGCCAGCAGTTTCCGGGACAGGAGTCCCTACGAGCAGTACTTC | CASSFRDRSPYEQYF
TRBJ2-3 | . | TRBV7-6 | . | TGTGCCAGCAGCCTACTTGAGCGGGCAAGGGCCTCAGATACGCAGTATTTT | CASSLLERARASDTQYF
TRBJ2-3 | . | TRBV4-2 | . | TGTGCCAGCAGCGATAGCGAAGATACGCAGTATTTT | CASSDSEDTQYF
TRBJ2-7 | . | TRBV28 | . | TGTGCCAGCAGTTCGACCTCCTACTACTCCTACGAGCAGTACTTC | CASSSTSYYSYEQYF
TRBJ1-5 | once | TRBV18 | . | TGTGCCAGCTCACCATCCGTTTTAGCGGCCAGCCAGCCCCAGCATTTT | CASSPSVLAASQPQHF
TRBJ1-1 | . | TRBV6-4 | TRBD1 | TGTGCCAGCAGGTGGGACAGGTCGATGCCTGAAGCTTTCTTT | CASRWDRSMPEAFF
TRBJ2-7 | . | TRBV6-5 | TRBD2 | TGTGCCAGCAAGATAGCGGGGGGGCCCGAGCAGTACTTC | CASKIAGGPEQYF
TRBJ2-3 | . | TRBV7-3 | TRBD2 | TGTGCCAGCAGCTTAAAGCCAGCGGGAGACCCTGTGGATACGCAGTATTTT | CASSLKPAGDPVDTQYF
TRBJ2-2 | . | TRBV6-6 | . | TGTGCCAGCAGTTCGACCGGGGAGCTGTTTTTT | CASSSTGELFF
TRBJ1-5 | few | TRBV6-5 | . | TGTGCCAGCAGACCACAGGGTGGGAGCAATCAGCCCCAGCATTTT | CASRPQGGSNQPQHF
TRBJ2-1 | many | TRBV6-5 | TRBD2 | TGTGCCAGCAGTCCCCCAACTAGCGGGGGAAATGAGCAGTTCTTC | CASSPPTSGGNEQFF
TRBJ2-1 | . | TRBV30 | . | TGTGCCTGGAGTTCACCGTATCAGAAGTCCTACAATGAGCAGTTCTTC | CAWSSPYQKSYNEQFF
TRBJ1-3 | . | TRBV4-3 | . | TGCGCCAGCAGCCACGGGGGGCAGGAAAACACCATATATTTT | CASSHGGQENTIYF
TRBJ2-1 | . | TRBV19 | TRBD2 | TGTGCCAGTAGTATAGTGGAGCGGGGGGCCCACTACAATGAGCAGTTCTTC | CASSIVERGAHYNEQFF
TRBJ2-5 | . | TRBV27 | TRBD2 | TGTGCCAGCAGTTCTCGAGCGGGGGGGCCGGGGGGAGAGACCCAGTACTTC | CASSSRAGGPGGETQYF
TRBJ1-1 | . | TRBV5-1 | TRBD1 | TGCGCCAGCAGCCGTGACAGGGCCGACACTGAAGCTTTCTTT | CASSRDRADTEAFF
TRBJ2-5 | . | TRBV9 | . | TGTGCCAGCAGCCCCAGAGGTGGGACCCAGTACTTC | CASSPRGGTQYF
TRBJ2-7 | . | TRBV27 | . | TGTGCCAGCAGTTTCAGGGCAACCACCTACGAGCAGTACTTC | CASSFRATTYEQYF
TRBJ2-6 | once | TRBV28 | TRBD1 | TGTGCCAGCAGTAGATTGACAGGGGGCGCAGGTGGGATTGGGGCCAACGTCCTGACTTTC | CASSRLTGGAGGIGANVLTF
TRBJ2-3 | . | TRBV6-6 | . | TGTGCCAGCAGTGGACTTAGCACAGATACGCAGTATTTT | CASSGLSTDTQYF
TRBJ2-7 | . | TRBV13 | TRBD2 | TGTGCCAGCAGCTTCAGGGTCGGGCGGGAGGGCGAGTACGAGCAGTACTTC | CASSFRVGREGEYEQYF
TRBJ2-2 | . | TRBV27 | . | TGTGCCAGCAAGGTTAAGCCGGGGGGCTGGGCCGGGGAGCTGTTTTTT | CASKVKPGGWAGELFF
TRBJ2-1 | once | TRBV5-1 | . | TGCGCCAGCAGCTTGATCGATGAGCAGTTCTTC | CASSLIDEQFF
TRBJ2-6 | . | TRBV6-5 | TRBD2 | TGTGCCAGCAGTTACCGGGAGGGGTCTGGGGCCAACGTCCTGACTTTC | CASSYREGSGANVLTF
TRBJ1-6 | . | TRBV6-5 | . | TGTGCCAGCAGTTACGTCGGGGTGGATAGCTCACCCCTCCACTTT | CASSYVGVDSSPLHF
TRBJ2-7 | . | TRBV28 | . | TGTGCCAGCAGGATGGCCAGCGAATCCTACGAGCAGTACTTC | CASRMASESYEQYF
TRBJ2-1 | . | TRBV27 | TRBD2 | TGTGCCAGCAGTCCCGGGACTAGCGGGAGAGGAACGAGGTTCTTC | CASSPGTSGRGTRFF
TRBJ2-3 | . | TRBV5-6 | TRBD2 | TGTGCCAGCAGCCGGACTAGCGGGAGTGGCACGCAGTATTTT | CASSRTSGSGTQYF
TRBJ1-3 | . | TRBV6-6 | . | TGTGCCAGCAGTTACTCGCCAGGGGAAGGAAACACCATATATTTT | CASSYSPGEGNTIYF
TRBJ1-1 | once | TRBV27 | . | TGTGCCAGCAGTCCTACCCGGCGGGCTGAAGCTTTCTTT | CASSPTRRAEAFF
TRBJ2-5 | . | TRBV2 | TRBD1 | TGTGCCAGCAGTGAAGGCGTCAGGGGGTTTCGAGAGACCCAGTACTTC | CASSEGVRGFRETQYF
TRBJ2-4 | . | TRBV5-4 | . | TGTGCCAGCAGCTTGGCTGGCCAGAACATTCAGTACTTC | CASSLAGQNIQYF
TRBJ2-3 | . | TRBV7-2 | . | TGTGCCAGCAGCTTAGCTGAGGCGGGAACGCAGTATTTT | CASSLAEAGTQYF
TRBJ2-1 | . | TRBV11-1 | TRBD2 | TGTGCCAGCAGCTTACCCAGCGGGGATAACAATGAGCAGTTCTTC | CASSLPSGDNNEQFF
TRBJ2-7 | . | TRBV11-2 | TRBD1 | TGTGCCAGCACCCCGGACAGGGGCTACGAGCAGTACTTC | CASTPDRGYEQYF
TRBJ2-5 | . | TRBV28 | . | TGTGCCAGCAGTTTGGGGCCGGGGGTAGCGGCCGCCTACGACTTC | CASSLGPGVAAAYDF
TRBJ1-4 | . | TRBV9 | . | TGTGCCAGCAGCGTAGGAGGGTTGAGTGAAAAACTGTTTTTT | CASSVGGLSEKLFF
TRBJ1-3 | . | TRBV28 | . | TGTGCCAGCAGCCAAACTGGAAACACCATATATTTT | CASSQTGNTIYF
TRBJ2-7 | . | TRBV28 | TRBD1 | TGTGCCAGCAGGGGGGACAGGGGCCTCTACGAGCAGTACTTC | CASRGDRGLYEQYF
TRBJ2-5 | . | TRBV7-3 | . | TGTGCCAGCAGCTCCTCGGGGGAAGAGACCCAGTACTTC | CASSSSGEETQYF
TRBJ2-7 | few | TRBV11-2 | TRBD2 | TGTGCCAGCAGCCCCGGGGTAGCGGGAAATAACTACGAGCAGTACTTC | CASSPGVAGNNYEQYF
TRBJ1-1 | . | TRBV6-4 | . | TGTGCCAGCAGTGACTCGGGGGCAGGCACTGAAGCTTTCTTT | CASSDSGAGTEAFF
TRBJ1-1 | . | TRBV7-2 | . | TGTGCCAGCAGCTTAACGGGTTTCCCGGGGAAGGCTGAAGCTTTCTTT | CASSLTGFPGKAEAFF
TRBJ2-1 | . | TRBV7-6 | . | TGTGCCAGCAGCCTAATCAGCGGGTTAGAGGCTGGCAATGAGCAGTTCTTC | CASSLISGLEAGNEQFF